This is a list of T cell receptor beta chains from one sample in a study of blood T cells in healthy people across ages. One entry per CDR3 protein results from TCRdb running MiXCR on the 5' RACE reads. This table holds around 970,000 distinct CDR3 sequences, around 54% found once. Source material: blood. These receptors all come from a woman aged 55-70 years in good health. Each CDR3 is given with its conserved first and last residue. Fields, in order: D gene, J gene, V gene, clone size, CDR3 protein, CDR3 DNA. The D gene is left open where the match is weak. Some rows have no size entry. The others give once, few or many, or a class for an expanded clone.

D: NA; J: TRBJ1-1; V: TRBV20-1; size: NA; CDR3: CSASQTRSMNTEAFF; DNA: TGCAGTGCTTCCCAGACCCGTTCCATGAACACTGAAGCTTTCTTT
D: NA; J: TRBJ2-7; V: TRBV15; size: few; CDR3: CATSEARREFYEQYF; DNA: TGTGCCACCAGCGAAGCGCGCAGGGAGTTTTACGAGCAGTACTTC
D: TRBD2; J: TRBJ2-7; V: TRBV7-2; size: NA; CDR3: CASSPGLALSYEQYF; DNA: TGTGCCAGCAGCCCCGGACTAGCGCTATCCTACGAGCAGTACTTC
D: NA; J: TRBJ1-4; V: TRBV6-1; size: NA; CDR3: CASKDIFNEKLFF; DNA: TGTGCCAGTAAAGACATATTTAATGAAAAACTGTTTTTT
D: NA; J: TRBJ2-3; V: TRBV2; size: NA; CDR3: CASRAGTRITTDTQYF; DNA: TGTGCCAGCAGGGCCGGGACTCGAATTACCACAGATACGCAGTATTTT
D: TRBD2; J: TRBJ2-1; V: TRBV20-1; size: NA; CDR3: CSARWTSGRNEQFF; DNA: TGCAGTGCCAGATGGACTAGCGGGAGAAATGAGCAGTTCTTC
D: TRBD2; J: TRBJ2-3; V: TRBV30; size: few; CDR3: CAWSVRREAPSQYF; DNA: TGTGCCTGGAGTGTACGGCGGGAGGCCCCTTCGCAGTATTTT
D: NA; J: TRBJ1-2; V: TRBV7-9; size: few; CDR3: CASSFRQAQNYGYTF; DNA: TGTGCCAGCAGCTTCAGACAGGCCCAAAACTATGGCTACACCTTC
D: NA; J: TRBJ2-3; V: TRBV12-3/TRBV12-4; size: few; CDR3: CASSWGLDTQYF; DNA: TGTGCCAGCAGTTGGGGTCTTGATACGCAGTATTTT
D: TRBD1; J: TRBJ2-5; V: TRBV5-1; size: NA; CDR3: CASRGTGARETQYF; DNA: TGCGCCAGTCGAGGGACAGGGGCTCGAGAGACCCAGTACTTC
D: TRBD1; J: TRBJ1-3; V: TRBV7-2; size: NA; CDR3: CASSSSGTVSGNTIYF; DNA: TGTGCCAGCAGCTCATCCGGGACAGTGTCTGGAAACACCATATATTTT
D: TRBD1; J: TRBJ2-1; V: TRBV6-2/TRBV6-3; size: once; CDR3: CASSDPPGQGDNEQFF; DNA: TGTGCCAGCAGTGACCCACCCGGACAGGGAGACAATGAGCAGTTCTTC
D: NA; J: TRBJ2-7; V: TRBV27; size: NA; CDR3: CASSYTRVGGSEQYF; DNA: TGTGCCAGCAGTTATACCAGGGTAGGGGGATCCGAGCAGTACTTC
D: TRBD2; J: TRBJ2-3; V: TRBV28; size: NA; CDR3: CASSPGLAGLTDTQYF; DNA: TGTGCCAGCAGTCCAGGACTAGCGGGTCTGACAGATACGCAGTATTTT
D: NA; J: TRBJ2-5; V: TRBV20-1; size: NA; CDR3: CSAQRDIQETQYF; DNA: TGCAGTGCCCAACGGGACATCCAAGAGACCCAGTACTTC
D: TRBD2; J: TRBJ2-3; V: TRBV7-2; size: few; CDR3: CASSSTTSGRPDTQYF; DNA: TGTGCCAGCAGTTCTACAACTAGCGGGAGGCCAGATACGCAGTATTTT
D: NA; J: TRBJ1-2; V: TRBV19; size: NA; CDR3: CASSIDLRLRGGYGYTF; DNA: TGTGCCAGTAGTATAGACCTCCGTTTACGAGGAGGGTATGGCTACACCTTC
D: NA; J: TRBJ2-7; V: TRBV28; size: few; CDR3: CASSFSPFGRSSYEQYF; DNA: TGTGCCAGCAGTTTCTCCCCCTTTGGCCGGAGCTCCTACGAGCAGTACTTC
D: NA; J: TRBJ1-1; V: TRBV20-1; size: NA; CDR3: CSARITTGMGNTEAFF; DNA: TGCAGTGCTAGAATCACGACGGGGATGGGGAACACTGAAGCTTTCTTT
D: NA; J: TRBJ2-7; V: TRBV3-1; size: NA; CDR3: CANSPPARSYEQYF; DNA: TGTGCCAACAGCCCCCCGGCCCGGTCCTACGAGCAGTACTTC
D: NA; J: TRBJ2-1; V: TRBV20-1; size: NA; CDR3: CSASRTGVSYNEQFF; DNA: TGCAGTGCTAGTAGGACGGGGGTTTCCTACAATGAGCAGTTCTTC
D: TRBD1; J: TRBJ1-2; V: TRBV29-1; size: NA; CDR3: CSVGQGAAYGYTF; DNA: TGTAGCGTTGGCCAGGGGGCCGCATATGGCTACACCTTC
D: TRBD1; J: TRBJ2-1; V: TRBV7-2; size: NA; CDR3: CASSIGQGQNEQFF; DNA: TGTGCCAGCAGCATAGGACAGGGTCAAAATGAGCAGTTCTTC
D: TRBD2; J: TRBJ2-5; V: TRBV12-3/TRBV12-4; size: NA; CDR3: CASSLSSGEGETQYF; DNA: TGTGCCAGCAGTTTATCTAGCGGGGAAGGAGAGACCCAGTACTTC
D: NA; J: TRBJ1-1; V: TRBV11-2; size: NA; CDR3: CAPIGAGTEAFF; DNA: TGTGCTCCCATAGGCGCGGGCACTGAAGCTTTCTTT
D: TRBD2; J: TRBJ2-3; V: TRBV7-6; size: few; CDR3: CASSSSSGRAAGNTQYF; DNA: TGTGCCAGCAGCTCGTCCAGCGGGAGGGCCGCTGGTAATACGCAGTATTTT
D: NA; J: TRBJ2-1; V: TRBV6-2/TRBV6-3; size: few; CDR3: CASSYPLTSGTEQFF; DNA: TGTGCCAGCAGTTACCCCCTGACCTCAGGGACTGAGCAGTTCTTC
D: TRBD1; J: TRBJ2-2; V: TRBV4-1; size: few; CDR3: CASSRGPGQGTGELFF; DNA: TGCGCCAGCAGCCGAGGACCGGGACAGGGGACCGGGGAGCTGTTTTTT
D: TRBD1; J: TRBJ2-7; V: TRBV5-6; size: once; CDR3: CASSLTTGATLYEQYF; DNA: TGTGCCAGCAGCTTGACTACAGGGGCAACCCTCTACGAGCAGTACTTC
D: NA; J: TRBJ2-3; V: TRBV3-1; size: few; CDR3: CASSLRLVGDTQYF; DNA: TGTGCCAGCAGCCTTCGACTAGTTGGTGATACGCAGTATTTT
D: NA; J: TRBJ1-2; V: TRBV9; size: NA; CDR3: CASSVAKHGYTF; DNA: TGTGCCAGCAGCGTAGCGAAACATGGCTACACCTTC
D: NA; J: TRBJ2-1; V: TRBV5-6; size: NA; CDR3: CASSSGTPSYNEQFF; DNA: TGTGCCAGCAGCTCCGGGACTCCTTCCTACAATGAGCAGTTCTTC
D: TRBD1; J: TRBJ1-2; V: TRBV20-1; size: NA; CDR3: CSAKLSDRGNGYTF; DNA: TGCAGTGCTAAACTCTCGGACAGGGGAAATGGCTACACCTTC
D: NA; J: TRBJ2-3; V: TRBV4-3; size: NA; CDR3: CASSPSEGGAIGWDTQYF; DNA: TGCGCCAGCAGCCCGTCTGAGGGGGGGGCGATCGGGTGGGATACGCAGTATTTT
D: NA; J: TRBJ2-7; V: TRBV20-1; size: NA; CDR3: CSASSGDYEQYF; DNA: TGCAGTGCTAGTTCAGGGGACTACGAGCAGTACTTC
D: NA; J: TRBJ2-7; V: TRBV28; size: few; CDR3: CASSFPRYEQYF; DNA: TGTGCCAGCAGTTTCCCCCGGTACGAGCAGTACTTC
D: TRBD1; J: TRBJ2-3; V: TRBV29-1; size: NA; CDR3: CSVEWGQGQGTDTQYF; DNA: TGCAGCGTTGAATGGGGACAGGGCCAAGGCACAGATACGCAGTATTTT
D: NA; J: TRBJ2-5; V: TRBV18; size: NA; CDR3: CASSPNEGSGETQYF; DNA: TGTGCCAGCTCCCCCAATGAGGGGTCCGGGGAGACCCAGTACTTC
D: TRBD2; J: TRBJ2-7; V: TRBV28; size: few; CDR3: CASSLAGENYEQYF; DNA: TGTGCCAGCAGTTTGGCGGGGGAGAACTACGAGCAGTACTTC
D: TRBD2; J: TRBJ2-1; V: TRBV18; size: few; CDR3: CASSPTRLAGVNEQFF; DNA: TGTGCCAGCTCACCGACAAGACTAGCGGGAGTAAATGAGCAGTTCTTC
D: NA; J: TRBJ2-7; V: TRBV25-1; size: NA; CDR3: CASSGFRASTKEQYF; DNA: TGTGCCAGCAGTGGTTTCAGGGCTAGTACTAAAGAGCAGTACTTC
D: TRBD1; J: TRBJ1-5; V: TRBV28; size: NA; CDR3: CAAEGTALEPQHF; DNA: TGTGCCGCGGAAGGGACAGCTCTCGAGCCCCAGCATTTT
D: NA; J: TRBJ2-1; V: TRBV29-1; size: few; CDR3: CSVIIGGGRRHNEQFF; DNA: TGCAGCGTCATCATAGGGGGCGGGAGGCGGCACAATGAGCAGTTCTTC
D: NA; J: TRBJ2-7; V: TRBV18; size: NA; CDR3: CASSGPAPPYEQYF; DNA: TGTGCCAGCTCAGGGCCCGCGCCACCCTACGAGCAGTACTTC
D: TRBD1; J: TRBJ2-7; V: TRBV7-2; size: few; CDR3: CASSPLGQGGREQYF; DNA: TGTGCCAGCAGCCCGCTGGGACAGGGTGGGCGCGAGCAGTACTTC
D: NA; J: TRBJ2-5; V: TRBV7-9; size: few; CDR3: CASSPRLVSQGFQETQYF; DNA: TGTGCCAGCAGCCCCCGCCTCGTGTCCCAGGGATTCCAAGAGACCCAGTACTTC
D: NA; J: TRBJ2-7; V: TRBV15; size: NA; CDR3: CATSPSGLSSYEQYF; DNA: TGTGCCACCAGCCCCAGCGGGCTGAGCTCCTACGAGCAGTACTTC
D: NA; J: TRBJ2-5; V: TRBV7-2; size: few; CDR3: CASSSIGLSREETQYF; DNA: TGTGCCAGCAGCTCCATCGGGTTATCCCGAGAAGAGACCCAGTACTTC
D: NA; J: TRBJ2-5; V: TRBV7-2; size: NA; CDR3: CASGLAAGSGETQYF; DNA: TGTGCCAGCGGCTTAGCCGCAGGGTCTGGTGAGACCCAGTACTTC
D: TRBD1; J: TRBJ1-2; V: TRBV15; size: NA; CDR3: CATQDSGQGVGYTF; DNA: TGTGCCACTCAGGATTCCGGACAGGGGGTTGGCTACACCTTC
D: NA; J: TRBJ2-5; V: TRBV5-5; size: few; CDR3: CASSWGNRTDPRETQYF; DNA: TGTGCCAGCAGCTGGGGGAACAGAACGGACCCCCGAGAGACCCAGTACTTC
D: NA; J: TRBJ1-1; V: TRBV2; size: NA; CDR3: CASSVSYEAFF; DNA: TGTGCCAGCAGTGTTTCGTATGAAGCTTTCTTT
D: NA; J: TRBJ2-5; V: TRBV28; size: many; CDR3: CASRKTAAQETQYF; DNA: TGTGCCAGCAGGAAGACAGCAGCCCAAGAGACCCAGTACTTC
D: TRBD1; J: TRBJ2-7; V: TRBV18; size: few; CDR3: CASSPPRQGSFEQYF; DNA: TGTGCCAGCTCACCACCGCGACAGGGTTCTTTCGAGCAGTACTTC